In its sample, the clone carrying this T cell receptor (beta chain) was seen many times. What it binds is unknown. The CDR3 covers 16 residues. Trimming cost V 0 bases and J 5 bases, with 15 bases left between them. Per germline, CDR1 SGHRS and CDR2 YFSETQ. The sample comes from a study of T-cell reconstitution after alpha-beta-depleted transplantation in children. The authors prepared the TCRbeta library with unique molecular identifiers. TCRdb used MiXCR to reprocess the PCR reads, holding one entry per CDR3 protein. The data show around 130,000 distinct CDR3 sequences, more than 9.5% seen once. Whole-study findings and limits: T-cell counts and diversity at one year post-transplant came mainly from newly produced T cells.

The sequence was obtained from a girl under three years old who had a stem cell transplant for combined immunodeficiency, so the T cells may come from the graft donor. The input for sequencing was PBMCs, mostly from graft donor cells, taken 180 days after TCRalphabeta/CD19-depleted stem cell transplant. The chain carries TRBV5-1 and TRBJ2-4; D perhaps matches TRBD2 (6 bases). Here the CDR3 DNA reads TGCGCCAGCAGCTTGGCAGGGTTCGTAGCGGAAAACATTCAGTACTTC. Translated: CASSLAGFVAENIQYF.